This is a list of T cell receptor beta chains from one sample in a study of blood T cell repertoires in COVID-19. The table came from immunoSEQ multiplex PCR; TCRdb's copy has only in-frame clones and leaves some out. This sample has 200,000 to 250,000 clones, with around four fifths found just once. The sample taken for sequencing was peripheral blood. These receptors were collected from an older woman with active or convalescent COVID-19. CDR3s include the opening cysteine and the closing phenylalanine or tryptophan. D genes are given only for firm matches. A row's size may be missing; if present it is once, few, many or a size class.

>TRBV7-9|-|TRBD1|TRBJ1-5
TGTGCCAGCAGCTTCACACAGGACAGGGGGTCCAATCAGCCCCAGCATTTT
CASSFTQDRGSNQPQHF
>TRBV5-1|-|TRBD2|TRBJ2-4
TGCGCCAGCAGCCGTATCATGGGACTAGAGGACTCTAGGGCCAAAAACATTCAGTACTTC
CASSRIMGLEDSRAKNIQYF
>TRBV6-6|-|-|TRBJ2-6
TGTGCCAGCAGACGATTCACAGGCAAACCCTCTGGGGCCAACGTCCTGACTTTC
CASRRFTGKPSGANVLTF
>TRBV6-1|-|-|TRBJ1-1
TGTGCCAGCAGTGAAGGTCGAGCCACTGAAGCTTTCTTT
CASSEGRATEAFF
>TRBV12-5|-|TRBD2|TRBJ2-7
TGTGCTAGTGGATCGGGACTAGCGGCTACCTACGAGCAGTACTTC
CASGSGLAATYEQYF
>TRBV21-1|-|-|TRBJ2-7
TGTGCCAGCAGCAAAGACAGGGGCCTCTACGAGCAGTACTTC
CASSKDRGLYEQYF
>TRBV6-5|-|-|TRBJ2-5
TGTGCCAGCAACTCAGGTAGCGGTTTTCAAGAGACCCAGTACTTC
CASNSGSGFQETQYF
>TRBV5-4|-|-|TRBJ2-3
TGTGCCAGCAGCTTGCAGGGAGGAGATACGCAGTATTTT
CASSLQGGDTQYF
>TRBV9|once|-|TRBJ1-1
TGTGCCAGCAGCGTAGTAGCAGAGAACACTGAAGCTTTCTTT
CASSVVAENTEAFF
>TRBV6-1|-|TRBD1|TRBJ1-2
TGTGCCAGCAGTGAAGCGTATATGGGACAGGGAAGTAACTATGGCTACACCTTC
CASSEAYMGQGSNYGYTF
>TRBV5-1|-|-|TRBJ1-1
TGCGCCAGCAGCTTCGATCAGGGGATGGGCACTGAAGCTTTCTTT
CASSFDQGMGTEAFF
>TRBV19|-|TRBD1|TRBJ2-5
TGTGCCAGTAGTTTCAGGGGGTGGCAAGAGACCCAGTACTTC
CASSFRGWQETQYF
>TRBV5-4|-|TRBD2|TRBJ2-7
TGTGCCAGCAGCTTAGGACTAGCGGGAGGGCCGGAGCAGTACTTC
CASSLGLAGGPEQYF
>TRBV6-6|-|TRBD2|TRBJ2-1
TGTGCCAGCAGCCGCGGGACTAGCGGGGGTTACAATGAGCAGTTCTTC
CASSRGTSGGYNEQFF
>TRBV5-1|-|-|TRBJ1-1
TGCGCCAGCAGCCCTCCCGACTCGCAGGCTTTCTTT
CASSPPDSQAFF
>TRBV16|-|-|TRBJ1-1
TGTGCCAGCAGCCGCGGGGTGAACACTGAAGCTTTCTTT
CASSRGVNTEAFF
>TRBV5-1|-|TRBD1|TRBJ2-3
TGCGCCAGCAGCTTCGACGGGGACAGGGGGACAGATACGCAGTATTTT
CASSFDGDRGTDTQYF
>TRBV7-2|-|TRBD2|TRBJ2-7
TGTGCCAGCAGTCGGACTAGCCTATACGAGCAGTACTTC
CASSRTSLYEQYF
>TRBV9|-|TRBD1|TRBJ2-2
TGTGCCAGCAGCGCGGGACAGGGCACCGGGGAGCTGTTTTTT
CASSAGQGTGELFF
>TRBV5-1|-|-|TRBJ2-1
TGCGCCAGCAGGTCGGAGGGAGTGCTCTACAATGAGCAGTTCTTC
CASRSEGVLYNEQFF
>TRBV11-2|-|-|TRBJ2-3
TGTGCCAGCAGCTTAGAGGGGAGGTGGGATACGCAGTATTTT
CASSLEGRWDTQYF
>TRBV18|-|-|TRBJ2-5
TGTGCCAGCTCACCACCGAGCCCTGCTGAGACCCAGTACTTC
CASSPPSPAETQYF
>TRBV2|-|TRBD1|TRBJ2-7
TGTGCCAGCAAACAGGGGGCCAACGAGCAGTACTTC
CASKQGANEQYF